The 5 T cell receptor beta chains reported below all come from one sample, sequenced in a study of T cell responses to AZD1222 COVID-19 vaccine. The data were produced by immunoSEQ multiplex PCR, yet TCRdb's version contains in-frame clones alone and is incomplete. The table lists 150,000 to 250,000 clones, roughly nine tenths of them singletons. Sequenced material: peripheral blood, taken 28 days after the second AZD1222 dose. The receptor set was obtained from an adult who received the AZD1222 COVID-19 vaccine.

This clone was seen just once. This chain joins TRBV19 and TRBJ2-1, with D hard to call. Trimming cost V 1 base and J 0 bases, with 7 bases left between them. CDR1 is LNHDA and CDR2 is SQIVND in the germline V gene (reference sequence). This CDR3 has 15 residues. The CDR3 region has the DNA TGTGCCAGTAGTATAGTCCGCCACTCCTACAATGAGCAGTTCTTC. It yields the protein CASSIVRHSYNEQFF.

This chain uses TRBV4-1 with TRBJ2-7; 7 bases map to TRBD2. Germline V CDR1 and CDR2: MGHRA, YSYEKL. The CDR3 is made up of 15 amino acids. Trimming cost V 0 bases and J 1 base; bases outside gene matches: 3. In DNA form, the CDR3 reads TGCGCCAGCAGCCAAGAAATGCGGGGGTCCTACGAGCAGTACTTC. Its translation: CASSQEMRGSYEQYF.

The V call is TRBV9, the J call TRBJ2-7, with TRBD2 as a possible D gene (5 bases). CDR3 length: 14 residues. The germline V and J ends were trimmed by 2 bases and 2 bases, with 11 bases remaining between them. Germline V gene data show CDR1 as SGDLS and CDR2 as YYNGEE. The CDR3: CASSVLSGPYEQYF. The CDR3 DNA follows: TGTGCCAGCAGCGTCCTGAGCGGCCCCTACGAGCAGTACTTC.

CDR3 nucleotide sequence: TGTGCCACCAGCAGAGACCAAAACGTAGTGACCCGGGTGGATGAGCAGTTCTTC. It is translated as CATSRDQNVVTRVDEQFF. V usage is TRBV15 and J usage is TRBJ2-1; D remains ambiguous. Germline V gene lookup returns CDR1 LNHNV and CDR2 YYDKDF (reference sequence). This CDR3 spans 18 amino acids. Trimming took off 0 bases at V and 8 bases at J, with 23 bases between the two ends. Using reference TRBV15 and TRBJ2-1 for the parts outside the CDR3, the full variable domain is DAMVIQNPRYQVTQFGKPVTLSCSQTLNHNVMYWYQQKSSQAPKLLFHYYDKDFNNEADTPDNFQSRRPNTSFCFLDIRSPGLGDTAMYLCATSRDQNVVTRVDEQFFGPGTRLTVL.

This chain uses TRBV11-3 with TRBJ1-1, with TRBD1 matching over 9 bases. In germline, CDR1 is SGHNT, CDR2 YENEEA. The CDR3 has 15 residues. V dropped 3 bases and J dropped 3; count of bases not matched to a gene: 5. CDR3: CASSFGQGRDTEAFF. CDR3 DNA sequence: TGTGCCAGCAGCTTTGGACAGGGGAGGGACACTGAAGCTTTCTTT.